The next 13 T cell receptor beta chains were all read from a single sample in a study of blood T cell repertoires in COVID-19. Repertoires were generated with immunoSEQ multiplex PCR, while TCRdb's copy carries only in-frame clones and drops some. Of approximately 230,000 clones in the sample, around four fifths were seen once. The sample taken for sequencing was peripheral blood. All receptors come from a man older than 75 with acute or convalescent COVID-19.

V and J are TRBV19 and TRBJ2-7; 8 nucleotides align to TRBD2. V was pared by 2 bases and J by 5 bases, with 8 bases of the junction left unmatched. Germline assignment: CDR1 LNHDA and CDR2 SQIVND (reference sequence). The CDR3 runs 15 residues. The CDR3 nucleotides are TGTGCCAGTAGTATAAACGGGGGGGGCCTCGACGAGCAGTACTTC. This encodes CASSINGGGLDEQYF.

V is TRBV3-1 (or the pseudogene TRBV3-2) and J is TRBJ1-4; possible D gene TRBD1, 5 bases. The CDR3 is made up of 15 amino acids. V was clipped by 1 base and J by 10 bases, with 16 bases between them. From germline, CDR1 is LGHDT and CDR2 YNNKEL (reference sequence). The CDR3 is CASSQVPGTGGKLFF. The DNA for the CDR3 is TGTGCCAGCAGCCAAGTCCCAGGGACGGGGGGAAAACTGTTTTTT.

This clone showed up just once. The chain carries TRBV5-1 and TRBJ1-2; TRBD1 matches at 9 bases. Trimming cost V 4 bases and J 6 bases; bases outside gene matches: 7. Germline loops: CDR1 SGHRS, CDR2 YFSETQ. This CDR3 is built from 14 residues. The CDR3 here is CASSRDRVENGYTF. Written as DNA, the CDR3 is TGCGCCAGCAGCCGGGACAGGGTGGAAAATGGCTACACCTTC.

This clone turned up a few times. The J gene is TRBJ2-1, the V gene TRBV5-1, with a weak D call TRBD1 (6 bases). The length of the CDR3 is 15 residues. Per the germline V gene, CDR1 is SGHRS and CDR2 is YFSETQ. V was pared by 2 bases and J by 1 base, with 10 bases between. CDR3 DNA sequence: TGCGCCAGCAGCTTTGGACAGAGATCCTACAATGAGCAGTTCTTC. This gives the protein CASSFGQRSYNEQFF.

This rearrangement joins TRBV7-2 to TRBJ2-7; 7 bases match TRBD1. Unmatched junction bases numbered 5, after V lost 5 bases and J lost 7 bases. The CDR3 sequence is 12 residues long. Germline V gene data show CDR1 as SGHTA and CDR2 as FQGNSA. CDR3 residues: CASSPGQIEQYF. CDR3 coding DNA: TGTGCCAGCAGCCCGGGACAGATTGAGCAGTACTTC. The full variable domain, with the rest looked up from reference TRBV7-2 and TRBJ2-7, is GAGVSQSPSNKVTEKGKDVELRCDPISGHTALYWYRQSLGQGLEFLIYFQGNSAPDKSGLPSDRFSAERTGGSVSTLTIQRTQQEDSAVYLCASSPGQIEQYFGPGTRLTVT.

The genes are TRBV5-1 and TRBJ1-4; 9 bases match TRBD1. Trimming at V came to 3 bases and at J to 5 bases, leaving 5 bases not matched to a gene. This CDR3 has 15 residues. Germline V CDR1 and CDR2: SGHRS, YFSETQ. CDR3 bases: TGCGCCAGCAGCTCGGCTGGACAGGGGAATGAAAAACTGTTTTTT. Translated, it gives CASSSAGQGNEKLFF.

The DNA for the CDR3 is TGCGCCAGCAGCTTGGCCGGACAGGTGATGGACTATGGCTACACCTTC. This encodes CASSLAGQVMDYGYTF. The chain is built from TRBV5-1 and TRBJ1-2; TRBD1 aligns across 7 bases. The germline V gene has CDR1 SGHRS and CDR2 YFSETQ. Trimming cost V 0 bases and J 3 bases; bases outside gene matches: 8. There are 16 residues in the CDR3.

The V and J genes are TRBV6-5 and TRBJ2-7; 8 nucleotides line up with TRBD1. CDR1 and CDR2 from the germline V gene are MNHEY and SVGAGI. V gave up 10 bases and J gave up 6 bases; unmatched junction bases: 8. The CDR3 loop spans 12 amino acids. DNA of the CDR3: TGTGCCACCTGGGACAGGCTTGGCGAGCAGTACTTC. It is translated as CATWDRLGEQYF.

This chain joins TRBV5-1 and TRBJ1-2; 8 bases map to TRBD1. The trim removed 0 bases at V and 0 bases at J, leaving 10 bases unmatched. The V gene's germline CDR1 is SGHRS and CDR2 YFSETQ. This CDR3 spans 18 amino acids. This chain's CDR3 is CASSLGQGLLIANYGYTF. CDR3 coding DNA: TGCGCCAGCAGCTTGGGACAGGGGCTCCTAATAGCTAACTATGGCTACACCTTC.

The CDR3 nucleotides read TGTGCCTGGGTGGAACAGGGGGGGACTGAAGCTTTCTTT. This sequence encodes CAWVEQGGTEAFF. V is TRBV30 and J is TRBJ1-1; 8 bases align to TRBD1. The junction had 7 bases not matched to a gene; V was cut back by 5 bases and J by 5 bases. This CDR3 is 13 amino acids long. Germline V lookup: CDR1 GTSNPN, CDR2 SVGIG (reference sequence).

The V call is TRBV6-1, the J call TRBJ2-1, with TRBD2 matching over 13 bases. CDR3 length: 17 residues. With 0 bases clipped from V and 6 bases from J, the junction kept 5 bases outside the gene matches. The V gene's germline CDR1 is MNHNS and CDR2 SASEGT. The CDR3 nucleotides read TGTGCCAGCAGTGAAGCGTGGAGGACTAGCGGGGGCAATGAGCAGTTCTTC. Protein: CASSEAWRTSGGNEQFF.

The chain couples TRBV2 to TRBJ1-4, with 7 bases fitting TRBD1. This CDR3 has 13 amino acids. V was pared by 8 bases and J by 3 bases, with 3 bases of the junction left unmatched. Per the germline V gene, CDR1 is SNHLY and CDR2 is FYNNEI. The DNA of the CDR3 is TGTGCCAGCTCCGGACAGGCTAATGAAAAACTGTTTTTT. It codes for CASSGQANEKLFF.

The V call is TRBV19, the J call TRBJ2-5; possible D gene TRBD2, 6 bases. The V end lost 3 bases, the J end lost 2 bases, and 7 bases lay between the germline ends. The length of the CDR3 is 13 residues. In germline, CDR1 is LNHDA, CDR2 SQIVND (reference sequence). The CDR3 protein is CASSMGGQETQYF. In nucleotides, the CDR3 is TGTGCCAGTAGTATGGGGGGTCAAGAGACCCAGTACTTC.